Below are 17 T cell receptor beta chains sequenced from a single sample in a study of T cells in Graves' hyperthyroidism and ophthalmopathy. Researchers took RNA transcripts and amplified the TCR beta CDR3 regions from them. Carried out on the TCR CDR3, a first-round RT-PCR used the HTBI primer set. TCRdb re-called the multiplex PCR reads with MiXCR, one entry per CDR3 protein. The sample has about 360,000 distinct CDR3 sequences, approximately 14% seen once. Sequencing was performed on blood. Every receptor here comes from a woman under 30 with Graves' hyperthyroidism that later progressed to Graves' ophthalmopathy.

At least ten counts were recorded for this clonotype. The CDR3 region is CASQGFGELFF. CDR3 nucleotide sequence: TGTGCCAGCCAGGGATTCGGGGAGCTGTTTTTT. The V call is TRBV2, the J call TRBJ2-2; D perhaps matches TRBD1 (5 bases). V lost 8 bases and J 7 bases, leaving 8 bases between the germline ends. CDR3 size: 11 residues. Per the germline V gene, CDR1 is SNHLY and CDR2 is FYNNEI.

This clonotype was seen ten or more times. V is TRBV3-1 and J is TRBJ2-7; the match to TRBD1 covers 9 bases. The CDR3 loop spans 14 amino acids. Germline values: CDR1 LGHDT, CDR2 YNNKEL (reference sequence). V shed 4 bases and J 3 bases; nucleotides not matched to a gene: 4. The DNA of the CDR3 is TGTGCCAGCAGCCTGGCGACAGGGGGCTACGAGCAGTACTTC. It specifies CASSLATGGYEQYF.

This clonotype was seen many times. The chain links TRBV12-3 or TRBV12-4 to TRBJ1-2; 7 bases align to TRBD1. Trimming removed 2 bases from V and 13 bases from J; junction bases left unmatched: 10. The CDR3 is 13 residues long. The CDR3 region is CASSLTGAMTCTF. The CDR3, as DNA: TGTGCCAGCAGTTTAACAGGGGCGATGACCTGCACCTTC.

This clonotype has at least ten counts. CDR3 nucleotides: TGTGCCAGCAGTTTTGCTAGCGGGCTTCAGCAAGAGACCCAGTACTTC. Protein product: CASSFASGLQQETQYF. This rearrangement joins TRBV28 to TRBJ2-5; 8 bases line up with TRBD2. V was clipped by 3 bases and J by 2 bases; unmatched bases: 8. CDR1 and CDR2 from the germline V gene are MDHEN and SYDVKM. The CDR3 spans 16 residues.

CDR3 bases: TGTGCCAGCAGCTACAGCCCTACTAGCGTAACCTACGAGCAGTACTTC. Translated: CASSYSPTSVTYEQYF. The chain is built from TRBV7-2 and TRBJ2-7, with TRBD2 matching over 7 bases. This CDR3 has 16 residues. CDR1 SGHTA and CDR2 FQGNSA come from the germline V gene. Unmatched junction bases numbered 11, after V lost 4 bases and J lost 2 bases.

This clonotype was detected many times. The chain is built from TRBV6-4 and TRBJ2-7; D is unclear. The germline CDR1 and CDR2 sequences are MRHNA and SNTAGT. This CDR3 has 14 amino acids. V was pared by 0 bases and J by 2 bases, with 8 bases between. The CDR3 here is CASSDSCETYEQYF. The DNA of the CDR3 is TGTGCCAGCAGTGACTCGTGTGAAACCTACGAGCAGTACTTC.

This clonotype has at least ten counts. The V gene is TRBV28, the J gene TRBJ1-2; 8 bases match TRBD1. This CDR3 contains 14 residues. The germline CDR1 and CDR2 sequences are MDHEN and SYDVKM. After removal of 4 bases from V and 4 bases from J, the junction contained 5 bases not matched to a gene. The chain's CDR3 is CASSSGQGLYGYTF. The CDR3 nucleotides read TGTGCCAGCAGTTCCGGACAGGGACTCTATGGCTACACCTTC.

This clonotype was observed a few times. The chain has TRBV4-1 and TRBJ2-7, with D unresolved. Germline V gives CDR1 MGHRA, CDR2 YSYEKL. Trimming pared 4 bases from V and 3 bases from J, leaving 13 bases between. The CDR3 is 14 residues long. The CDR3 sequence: CASSLTTVHYEQYF. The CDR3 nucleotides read TGCGCCAGCAGCCTCACCACAGTTCACTACGAGCAGTACTTC.

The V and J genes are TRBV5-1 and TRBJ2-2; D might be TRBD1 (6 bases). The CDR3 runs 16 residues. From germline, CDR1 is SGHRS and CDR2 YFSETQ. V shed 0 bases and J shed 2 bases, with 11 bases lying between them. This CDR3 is CASSLEVQGNTGELFF. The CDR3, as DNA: TGCGCCAGCAGCTTGGAGGTACAGGGCAACACCGGGGAGCTGTTTTTT.

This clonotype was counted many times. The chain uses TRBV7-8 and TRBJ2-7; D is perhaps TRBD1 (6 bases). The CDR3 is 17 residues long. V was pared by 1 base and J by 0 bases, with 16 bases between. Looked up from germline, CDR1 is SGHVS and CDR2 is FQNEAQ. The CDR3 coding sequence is TGTGCCAGCAGCTTAGGGACACAGGGTTTGGGCTCCTACGAGCAGTACTTC. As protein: CASSLGTQGLGSYEQYF.

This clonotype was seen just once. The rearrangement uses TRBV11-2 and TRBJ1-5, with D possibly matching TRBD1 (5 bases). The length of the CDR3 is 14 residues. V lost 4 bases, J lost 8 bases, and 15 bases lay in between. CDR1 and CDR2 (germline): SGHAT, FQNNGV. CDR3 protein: CASSSGPGGKPQHF. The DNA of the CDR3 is TGTGCCAGCAGCTCGGGACCGGGTGGGAAGCCCCAGCATTTT.

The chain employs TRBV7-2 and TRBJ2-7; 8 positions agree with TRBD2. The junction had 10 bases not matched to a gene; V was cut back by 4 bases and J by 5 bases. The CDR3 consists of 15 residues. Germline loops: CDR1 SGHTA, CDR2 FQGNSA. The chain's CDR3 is CASSSFSGSWNEQYF. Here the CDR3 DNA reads TGTGCCAGCAGCTCCTTCAGCGGGAGCTGGAACGAGCAGTACTTC.

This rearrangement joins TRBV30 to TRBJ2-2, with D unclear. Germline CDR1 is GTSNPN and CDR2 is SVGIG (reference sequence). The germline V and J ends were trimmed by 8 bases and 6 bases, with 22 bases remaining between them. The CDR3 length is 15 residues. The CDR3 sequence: CAGEGGPQRPGELFF. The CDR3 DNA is TGTGCCGGGGAAGGTGGTCCTCAACGGCCCGGGGAGCTGTTTTTT.

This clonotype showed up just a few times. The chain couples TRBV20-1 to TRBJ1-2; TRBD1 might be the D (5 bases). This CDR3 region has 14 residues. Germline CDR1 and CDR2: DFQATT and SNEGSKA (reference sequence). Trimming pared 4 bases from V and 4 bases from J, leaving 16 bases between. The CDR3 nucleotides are TGCAGTGCTAAGAGCCTTCAGGGTGGCTATGGCTACACCTTC. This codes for CSAKSLQGGYGYTF.

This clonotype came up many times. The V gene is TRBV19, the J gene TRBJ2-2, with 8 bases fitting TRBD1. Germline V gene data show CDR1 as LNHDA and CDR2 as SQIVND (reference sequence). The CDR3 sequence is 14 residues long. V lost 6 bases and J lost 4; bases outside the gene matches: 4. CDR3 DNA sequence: TGTGCCAGTAGGACAGGGGAAGGCACCGGGGAGCTGTTTTTT. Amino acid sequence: CASRTGEGTGELFF. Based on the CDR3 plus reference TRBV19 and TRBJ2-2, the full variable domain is DGGITQSPKYLFRKEGQNVTLSCEQNLNHDAMYWYRQDPGQGLRLIYYSQIVNDFQKGDIAEGYSVSREKKESFPLTVTSAQKNPTAFYLCASRTGEGTGELFFGEGSRLTVL.

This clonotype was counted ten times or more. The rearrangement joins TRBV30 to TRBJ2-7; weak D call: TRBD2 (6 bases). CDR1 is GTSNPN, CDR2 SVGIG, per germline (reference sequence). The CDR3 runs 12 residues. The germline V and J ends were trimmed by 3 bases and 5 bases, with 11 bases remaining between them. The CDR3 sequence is CAWRGGRDEQYF. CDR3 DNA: TGTGCCTGGAGGGGAGGCAGGGACGAGCAGTACTTC. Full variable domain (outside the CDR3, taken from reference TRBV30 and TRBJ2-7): SQTIHQWPATLVQPVGSPLSLECTVEGTSNPNLYWYRQAAGRGLQLLFYSVGIGQISSEVPQNLSASRPQDRQFILSSKKLLLSDSGFYLCAWRGGRDEQYFGPGTRLTVT.

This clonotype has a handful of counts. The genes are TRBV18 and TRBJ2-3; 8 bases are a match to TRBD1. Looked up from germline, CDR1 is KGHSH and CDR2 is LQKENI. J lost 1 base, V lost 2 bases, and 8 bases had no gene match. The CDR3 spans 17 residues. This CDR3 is CASSPVRQGMGTDTQYF. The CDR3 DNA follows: TGTGCCAGCTCACCAGTTCGACAGGGGATGGGCACAGATACGCAGTATTTT.